These T cell receptor beta chains were read from a single sample in a study of T-cell memory formation after mild COVID-19. MiXCR was run by TCRdb on the 5' RACE reads, yielding one entry per CDR3 protein. The profile shows 100,000 to 130,000 distinct CDR3 sequences, 15% to 20% of them singletons. The sample comprised PBMCs or a T cell subset sorted from them (not recorded which). These receptor sequences come from a man in his late teens or twenties who had mild COVID-19 (a few samples of this study predate the infection). Cell type and time point are not known. The CDR3 runs from the conserved cysteine through the conserved F or W. D genes are given only for firm matches. Expanded clones are given a class, and other clones once, few, many or no size at all.

CDR3,J,V,D,size
CASSPLAGVTDTQYF,TRBJ2-3,TRBV3-1,TRBD2,few
CSVGGTGGPSRAQYF,TRBJ2-5,TRBV29-1,TRBD1,few
CASSRGQQNIQYF,TRBJ2-4,TRBV16,NA,NA
CASSLGQDADTQYF,TRBJ2-3,TRBV5-1,NA,few
CASSWNRDTGELFF,TRBJ2-2,TRBV7-2,NA,few
CASSASPGSGGGTGELFF,TRBJ2-2,TRBV4-1,TRBD2,few
CASTPGLAGVNEQFF,TRBJ2-1,TRBV10-2,TRBD2,NA
CASTDSGGTQETQYF,TRBJ2-5,TRBV6-6,TRBD2,NA
CASSPPGQSNQPQHF,TRBJ1-5,TRBV18,TRBD1,NA
CARNARLHMDLETQYF,TRBJ2-5,TRBV4-2,NA,few
CASSVTGSNTGELFF,TRBJ2-2,TRBV5-1,NA,NA
CAIGAFQETQYF,TRBJ2-5,TRBV10-3,NA,few
CASSLGQLNSPLHF,TRBJ1-6,TRBV12-3/TRBV12-4,NA,few
CSARDWGVVPTPDTQYF,TRBJ2-3,TRBV20-1,NA,NA
CASSFRGDTQYF,TRBJ2-3,TRBV12-3/TRBV12-4,NA,NA
CASSFSEPNEKLFF,TRBJ1-4,TRBV12-3/TRBV12-4,NA,NA
CSASRLAGGRWYF,TRBJ2-5,TRBV20-1,TRBD2,few
CASSLAGNSGANVLTF,TRBJ2-6,TRBV5-1,NA,few
CSVTFSGTGRNTEAFF,TRBJ1-1,TRBV29-1,TRBD1,NA
CSASTGPNALNEQFF,TRBJ2-1,TRBV20-1,NA,NA
CASSLQTGTEAFF,TRBJ1-1,TRBV12-3/TRBV12-4,NA,NA
CASSLGTLDHGYTF,TRBJ1-2,TRBV5-1,NA,NA
CASSYRGGQPQHF,TRBJ1-5,TRBV6-2/TRBV6-3,NA,NA
CASSWKLGGANEKLFF,TRBJ1-4,TRBV7-9,NA,few
CSAGRNRDLNEKLFF,TRBJ1-4,TRBV20-1,NA,NA
CASSPPPGELFF,TRBJ2-2,TRBV18,NA,NA
CASIGKNTEAFF,TRBJ1-1,TRBV3-1,NA,NA
CATSRDRTSGDQETQYF,TRBJ2-5,TRBV15,TRBD2,few
CASSQGPQTYNEQFF,TRBJ2-1,TRBV3-1,NA,few
CASTRRPGQGSREQFF,TRBJ2-1,TRBV6-1,TRBD1,few
CASSVGQGTGELFF,TRBJ2-2,TRBV7-2,TRBD1,many
CASSQEIMRGHGNTIYF,TRBJ1-3,TRBV14,TRBD1,NA
CASSQDGGQISTDTQYF,TRBJ2-3,TRBV3-1,NA,few
CASSAVELDNEQFF,TRBJ2-1,TRBV9,NA,NA
CASSLVGSNNSPLHF,TRBJ1-6,TRBV7-2,NA,NA
CASSYGGTYEQYF,TRBJ2-7,TRBV6-6,NA,NA
CASSARQADTEAFF,TRBJ1-1,TRBV6-1,NA,few
CASSQRTGSLSPLHF,TRBJ1-6,TRBV2,TRBD1,few
CASGDHSFMNTEAFF,TRBJ1-1,TRBV6-1,NA,once
CATSDSRRGDGDEQFF,TRBJ2-1,TRBV24-1,NA,NA
CASSLGLTNTGELFF,TRBJ2-2,TRBV9,NA,NA
CATSRDPGKQETQYF,TRBJ2-5,TRBV15,NA,few
CASSQLVGPMNSPLHF,TRBJ1-6,TRBV4-3,NA,NA
CSARAAAGGGGQETQYF,TRBJ2-5,TRBV20-1,TRBD2,few
CASSQGWNYGYTF,TRBJ1-2,TRBV7-9,NA,NA
CAISESRRQGTQNIQYF,TRBJ2-4,TRBV10-3,TRBD1,few
CSAGAGYF,TRBJ2-5,TRBV20-1,NA,few
CTSSLGTPVEGQFF,TRBJ2-1,TRBV1,NA,many
CASSLAENQPQHF,TRBJ1-5,TRBV7-6,NA,few
CASSQQDRGRISGYTF,TRBJ1-2,TRBV11-2,TRBD1,NA
CASSLGASGANVLTF,TRBJ2-6,TRBV5-1,NA,few
CASSFRTASYEQYF,TRBJ2-7,TRBV7-9,NA,many
CASEYRTPTNEKLFF,TRBJ1-4,TRBV7-9,NA,NA
CASSSRLAGDYTQYF,TRBJ2-3,TRBV7-2,TRBD2,NA